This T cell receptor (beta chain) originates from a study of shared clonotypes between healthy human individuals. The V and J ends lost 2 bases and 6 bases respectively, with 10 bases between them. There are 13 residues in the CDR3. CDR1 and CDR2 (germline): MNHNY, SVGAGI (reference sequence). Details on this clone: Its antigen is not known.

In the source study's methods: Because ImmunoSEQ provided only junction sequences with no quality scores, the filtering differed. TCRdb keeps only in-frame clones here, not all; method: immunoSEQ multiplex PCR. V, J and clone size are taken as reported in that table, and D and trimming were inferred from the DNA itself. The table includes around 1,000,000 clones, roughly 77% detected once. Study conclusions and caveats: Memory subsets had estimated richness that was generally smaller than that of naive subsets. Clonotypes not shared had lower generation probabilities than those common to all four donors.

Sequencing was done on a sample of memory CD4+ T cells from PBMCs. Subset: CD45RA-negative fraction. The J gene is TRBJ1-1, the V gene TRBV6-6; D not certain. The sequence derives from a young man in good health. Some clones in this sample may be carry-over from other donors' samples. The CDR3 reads CASSYGQMAEAFF. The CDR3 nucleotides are TGTGCCAGCAGTTACGGGCAGATGGCTGAAGCTTTCTTT.